The entry below describes one T cell receptor beta chain. This clonotype was found many times. Its recognized antigen is unknown. No much larger clone is present one base from it, and per-base qualities are unavailable. The source of the sample is a study of neurological immune-mediated disorders (dated by TCRdb to about 2019). At the level of the whole study: The study compared peripheral blood TCR-beta repertoires of HTLV-I-associated myelopathy (HAM/TSP) patients, multiple sclerosis patients and healthy controls using UMI-based sequencing. The approximately 110 TCR-beta libraries included longitudinal samples, technical triplicates and paired sorted CD4+ and CD8+ T-cell subsets alongside PBMC samples. Technical triplicate libraries were sequenced to precisely calculate the variability in frequency of each individual clone. The cohort comprised 68 subjects: roughly 14 HAM/TSP patients, roughly 34 multiple sclerosis patients and approximately 20 healthy controls. Study-wide conclusions, independent of this receptor: Across subjects, expanded clones never shared an identical CDR3 amino acid sequence, which suggests that the TCR-beta repertoires in every group were private. TCR clonal expansion was greatest in HAM/TSP patients and smallest in MS patients, who ranked below even healthy controls.

V is trimmed back by 4 bases and J by 2 bases, and the junction contains 8 bases that no gene match accounts for. The CDR1 and CDR2 encoded by the germline V gene (reference sequence) are SGHKS and YYEKEE. The CDR3 numbers 15 residues from cysteine through phenylalanine. Only CDR3 DNA is held: 45 bases, read in frame from base 1. cDNA synthesis used template-switch 5'RACE with a primer carrying a 10-nucleotide random unique molecular identifier tagging each TCR transcript. Each sequencing run produced over 160 million TCR-beta sequences covering 15-18 subjects. The RNeasy kit was used for extraction of total RNA. TCR-beta VDJ regions were amplified with primers for the TCR constant region and the 5'RACE anchor, using the KAPA Real-time Library Amplification kit. Sample indexes and Illumina adaptors were added in a first PCR, after which library yield was increased in a second PCR. After Ampure bead purification, the roughly 650 bp TCR product was size-selected on a 2% E-gel SizeSelection system. Before pooling, library quality was checked on a Bioanalyzer, concentration was measured with Qubit, and libraries were quantified with the Kapa Library Quantification kit. Paired-end 2 x 150 bp sequencing of the libraries was performed on an Illumina HiSeq 2500. To increase sequence diversity, about 23-30% phiX was spiked into each library pool. The authors' pipeline ran thus. Quality-filtered reads were processed with the UMI-based MiGEC pipeline, and over 75% of raw TCR sequences were removed by the MiGEC pipeline during error correction. IMGT germline references were used for aligning VDJ genes, and each clonotype was defined as a unique CDR3 amino acid sequence together with its V-J genes. Clonal expansion, Shannon diversity, and CDR3 relatedness (CalcPairwiseDistances, ClusterSamples) were evaluated with VDJtools, and phylogenetic trees were built with CLCbio workbench. Expanded clones were defined as having at least 8 unique UMIs, based on coefficient-of-variation modelling across technical triplicates. TCRdb reworked the public reads: Q25 trimming with fastp, MiXCR clone assembly, productive beta chains retained. CDR3 protein sequences are deduplicated, and each keeps its most common genes and DNA. The V and J calls and clone size are TCRdb's, not the authors'. The sample records around 56,000 distinct CDR3 sequences, 24% of which are singletons. About 4.9% of the sample is taken by the ten largest.

The time point label corresponds to: technical triplicate 2. Unsorted PBMC libraries were generated from 2 million PBMCs stored in RNAlater at -80 °C until RNA extraction. Peripheral blood was subjected to Ficoll-Hypaque density gradient centrifugation to isolate PBMCs, which were then cryopreserved in liquid nitrogen. Sequenced material: PBMCs. The rearranged segments are TRBV5-5 and TRBJ2-7, with TRBD2 matching 8 junction bases. The sequence was obtained from a man between 60 and 70 years old with HTLV-1-associated myelopathy (HAM/TSP). The CDR3 reads as follows: CASSQYSGNTYEQYF. The DNA sequence is given as TGTGCCAGCAGCCAGTATAGCGGGAACACCTACGAGCAGTACTTC.